This TCR beta chain was retrieved from a study of Graves' ophthalmopathy and Graves' hyperthyroidism. About the research overall: Upon initial diagnosis and before any treatment, peripheral blood was collected.

Researchers took RNA transcripts and amplified TCR beta CDR3 regions from them. First-round RT-PCR relied on HTBI primers, and a second-round multiplex PCR came next. TCRdb reprocessed the multiplex PCR reads via MiXCR and lists one record per CDR3 protein. The sample yields 40,000 to 45,000 distinct CDR3 sequences, approximately 52% seen once. Additional autoimmune diseases, uncontrolled infections, pregnancy or lactation disqualified patients. Diagnosis relied on clinical symptoms, serum thyroxine, TRAb, thyroid ultrasound and orbital computed tomography. This TCR derives from an adult man with Graves' ophthalmopathy. Material for sequencing was peripheral blood.

The CDR3 DNA sequence: TGCAGTGCTAGAGATGCCCAGTACTTC. It yields the protein CSARDAQYF. The V call is TRBV20-1, the J call TRBJ2-5; D not resolved. Trimming removed 0 bases from V and 9 bases from J, with 2 bases in between. This CDR3 has 9 residues. Germline loops: CDR1 DFQATT, CDR2 SNEGSKA (reference sequence).